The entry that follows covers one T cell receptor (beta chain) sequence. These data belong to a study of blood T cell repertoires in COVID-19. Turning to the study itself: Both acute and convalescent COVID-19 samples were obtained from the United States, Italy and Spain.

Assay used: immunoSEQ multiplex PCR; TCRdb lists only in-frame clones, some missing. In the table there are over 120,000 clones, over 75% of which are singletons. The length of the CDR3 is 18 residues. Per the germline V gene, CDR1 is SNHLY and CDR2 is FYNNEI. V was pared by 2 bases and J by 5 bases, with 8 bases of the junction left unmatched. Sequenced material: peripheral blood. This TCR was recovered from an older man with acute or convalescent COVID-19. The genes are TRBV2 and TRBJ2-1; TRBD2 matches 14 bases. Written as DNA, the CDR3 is TGTGCCAGCAGTGAAAGACTAGCGGGGGGGTCCGGGGACAATGAGCAGTTCTTC. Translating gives CASSERLAGGSGDNEQFF.